Shown below are 6 T cell receptor beta chains from a single sample sequenced in a study of shared clonotypes between healthy human individuals. The table came from immunoSEQ multiplex PCR; TCRdb's copy has only in-frame clones and leaves some out. The data contain some 740,000 clones, 85% to 95% of them seen just once; the ten biggest clones take up around 24%. Naivety among CD8 cells was defined by CD45RO negativity and positive CCR7 selection, thereby excluding terminally differentiated effector memory CD45RA+ cells. Input material: naive CD8+ T cells sorted from blood. These receptors originate from a man aged 25-45 years in good health.

The genes are TRBV19 and TRBJ2-6; no clear D. The germline CDR1 and CDR2 sequences are LNHDA and SQIVND (reference sequence). CDR3 length: 18 residues. With 3 bases removed from V and 3 bases from J, the gap between germline ends came to 18 bases. CDR3 region: CASSIGLMISFGANVLTF. The CDR3 region has the DNA TGTGCCAGTAGTATCGGCCTCATGATCTCCTTTGGGGCCAACGTCCTGACTTTC.

This clone has only one observation. Other DNA sequences in the sample encode the same CDR3. The chain joins TRBV7-9 to TRBJ2-7, with a possible D match to TRBD1 (6 bases). Germline V gene lookup returns CDR1 SEHNR and CDR2 FQNEAQ (reference sequence). The CDR3 consists of 14 residues. V gave up 5 bases and J gave up 1 base, with 12 bases separating them. The CDR3 DNA is TGTGCCAGCAGCCCCCGGGACAATTCCTACGAGCAGTACTTC. Amino acids: CASSPRDNSYEQYF.

CDR3 nucleotides: TGTGCCAGCAGCCCGGCGGGTAATGAGCAGTTCTTC. This encodes CASSPAGNEQFF. This chain connects TRBV7-2 to TRBJ2-1; the D gene is possibly TRBD2 (5 bases). Trimming removed 5 bases from V and 7 bases from J, with 9 bases in between. Germline-derived CDR1 and CDR2 are SGHTA and FQGNSA. The length of the CDR3 is 12 residues.

The chain's CDR3 is CASSLADRANEKLFF. The CDR3 DNA reads TGTGCCAGCAGCTTAGCCGACAGGGCTAATGAAAAACTGTTTTTT. This chain uses TRBV7-9 with TRBJ1-4, with 7 bases fitting TRBD1. Per the germline V gene, CDR1 is SEHNR and CDR2 is FQNEAQ (reference sequence). Trimming removed 0 bases from V and 3 bases from J; junction bases left unmatched: 1. The CDR3 has 15 residues.

The rearrangement links TRBV7-9 to TRBJ1-5; D perhaps matches TRBD1 (6 bases). Trimming left V 1 base short and J 7 bases short, with 11 bases between. The CDR3 runs to 14 residues. CDR1 SEHNR and CDR2 FQNEAQ come from the germline V gene (reference sequence). The CDR3 DNA sequence: TGTGCCAGCAGCTTAGACGGGGGCTGGCAGCCCCAGCATTTT. Its translation is CASSLDGGWQPQHF.

The gene calls are TRBV18 and TRBJ2-7; TRBD1 agrees at 8 bases. CDR3 length: 15 amino acids. The germline gives CDR1 KGHSH, CDR2 LQKENI. The V and J ends lost 3 bases and 4 bases, in that order; junction bases with no gene match: 8. The CDR3 spells CASSPGTGEFYEQYF. In nucleotides, the CDR3 is TGTGCCAGCTCACCCGGGACAGGAGAGTTTTACGAGCAGTACTTC.